This T cell receptor beta chain was captured in a study of T cell changes during pregnancy in multiple sclerosis (dated by TCRdb to the late 2010s). For the wider study: The study looked at changes in the T cell repertoire across pregnancy in women with multiple sclerosis.

The CDR3 contains 13 residues, cysteine and phenylalanine counted. The kept DNA is CDR3 alone, 39 bases in frame from the first base. V was cut back by 4 bases and J by 5 bases, leaving a gap of 11 bases between them. The germline V gene specifies MNHEY as CDR1 and SVGAGI as CDR2. Libraries were constructed by the immunoSEQ multiplex PCR assay. Here the immuneACCESS table is served through TCRdb, limited to in-frame sequences with V and J called. Missing clones are a known gap in these copies; in checked studies unresolved V genes cover under half, and the rest lacks a known reason. This sample comprises under 60,000 clones, about 90% of them detected only once. The ten largest account for around 0.38% of the sample. As to this clone: This clone's antigen is unknown. No qualities accompany the bases; no much larger clone lies one base away.

The sequence derives from a female donor in good health, enrolled as a control in a pregnancy study. The rearrangement combines TRBV6-5 with TRBJ1-1; the D gene is perhaps TRBD1, from 5 matching bases. The sequenced sample was CD4+ T cells from peripheral blood mononuclear cells, obtained in the second trimester of pregnancy. Here is the DNA: TGTGCCAGCAGTTCCATAGACAGTACTGAAGCTTTCTTT. Protein translation: CASSSIDSTEAFF.